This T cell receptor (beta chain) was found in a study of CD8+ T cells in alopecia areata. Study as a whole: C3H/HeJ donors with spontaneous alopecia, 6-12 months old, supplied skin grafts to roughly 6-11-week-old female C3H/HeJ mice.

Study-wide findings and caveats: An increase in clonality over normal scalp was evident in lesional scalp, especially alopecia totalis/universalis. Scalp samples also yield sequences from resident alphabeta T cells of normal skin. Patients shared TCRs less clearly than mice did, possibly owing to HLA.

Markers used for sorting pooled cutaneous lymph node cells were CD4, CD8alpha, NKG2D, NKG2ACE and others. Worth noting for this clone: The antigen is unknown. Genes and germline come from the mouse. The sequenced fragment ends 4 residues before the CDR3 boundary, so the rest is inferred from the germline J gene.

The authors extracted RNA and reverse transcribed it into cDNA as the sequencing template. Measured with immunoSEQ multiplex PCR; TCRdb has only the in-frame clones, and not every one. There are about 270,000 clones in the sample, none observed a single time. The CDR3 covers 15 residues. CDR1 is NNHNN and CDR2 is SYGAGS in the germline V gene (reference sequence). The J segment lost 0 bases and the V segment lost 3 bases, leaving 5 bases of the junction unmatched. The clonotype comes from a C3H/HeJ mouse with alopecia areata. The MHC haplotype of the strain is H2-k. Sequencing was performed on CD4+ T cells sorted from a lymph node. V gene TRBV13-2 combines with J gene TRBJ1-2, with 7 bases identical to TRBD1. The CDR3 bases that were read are TGTGCCAGCGGTGCCGCGACAGGGACAAACTCC. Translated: CASGAATGTNS. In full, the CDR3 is CASGAATGTNSDYTF.